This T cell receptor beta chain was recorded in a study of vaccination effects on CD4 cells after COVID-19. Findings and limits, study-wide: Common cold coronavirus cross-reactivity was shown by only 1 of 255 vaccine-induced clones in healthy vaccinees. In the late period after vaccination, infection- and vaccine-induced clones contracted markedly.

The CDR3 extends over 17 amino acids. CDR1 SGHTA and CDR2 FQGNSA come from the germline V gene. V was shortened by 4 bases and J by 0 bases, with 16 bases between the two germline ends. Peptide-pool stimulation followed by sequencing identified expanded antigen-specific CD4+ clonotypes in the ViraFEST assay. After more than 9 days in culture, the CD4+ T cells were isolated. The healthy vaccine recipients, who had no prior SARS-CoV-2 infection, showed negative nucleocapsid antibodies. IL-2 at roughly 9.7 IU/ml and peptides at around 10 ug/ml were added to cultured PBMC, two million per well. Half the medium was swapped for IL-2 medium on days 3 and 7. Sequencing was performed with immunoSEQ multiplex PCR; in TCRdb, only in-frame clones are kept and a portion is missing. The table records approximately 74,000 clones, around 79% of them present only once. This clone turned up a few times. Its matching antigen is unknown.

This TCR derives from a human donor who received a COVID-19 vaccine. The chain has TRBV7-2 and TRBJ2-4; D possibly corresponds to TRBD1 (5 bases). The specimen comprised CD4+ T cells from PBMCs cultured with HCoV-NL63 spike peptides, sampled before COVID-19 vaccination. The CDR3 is CASSYRQSRLAKNIQYF. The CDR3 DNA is TGTGCCAGCAGCTACCGACAGAGCAGACTAGCCAAAAACATTCAGTACTTC.